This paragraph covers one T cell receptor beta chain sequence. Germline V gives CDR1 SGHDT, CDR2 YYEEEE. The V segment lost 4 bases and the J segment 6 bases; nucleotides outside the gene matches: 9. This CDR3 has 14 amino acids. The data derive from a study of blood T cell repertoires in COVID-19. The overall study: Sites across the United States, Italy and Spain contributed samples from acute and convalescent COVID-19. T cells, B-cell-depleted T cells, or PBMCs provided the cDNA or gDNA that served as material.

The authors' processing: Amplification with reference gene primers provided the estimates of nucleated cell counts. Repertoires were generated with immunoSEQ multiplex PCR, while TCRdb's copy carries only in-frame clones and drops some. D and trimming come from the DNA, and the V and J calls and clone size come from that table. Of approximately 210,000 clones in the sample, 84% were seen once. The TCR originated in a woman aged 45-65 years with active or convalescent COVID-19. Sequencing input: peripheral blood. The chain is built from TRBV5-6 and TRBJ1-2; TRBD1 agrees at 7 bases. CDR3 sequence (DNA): TGTGCCAGCAGCCTGGGACAGCCGAGCAATGGCTACACCTTC. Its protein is CASSLGQPSNGYTF.